One sample yielded the 25 T cell receptor beta chains listed below, sequenced in a study of T cells in Graves' hyperthyroidism and ophthalmopathy. Amplified regions were TCR beta CDR3 sequences from RNA transcripts. The TCR CDR3 was amplified in a first-round RT-PCR using the HTBI primer set. TCRdb used MiXCR to reprocess the multiplex PCR reads, holding one entry per CDR3 protein. The data contain more than 650,000 distinct CDR3 sequences, about 15% of them singletons. Sequences were obtained from blood. These receptors came from a woman aged 18 to 35 with Graves' hyperthyroidism.

This clonotype is a singleton in its sample. This could be a read error, since a much larger clone is one nucleotide away. CDR3 DNA sequence: TGTGCCAGCAGTGATCTTGGCGGGATACCCGAGCAGCACTTC. Amino acid sequence: CASSDLGGIPEQHF. The chain employs TRBV6-1 and TRBJ2-7; maybe TRBD2 (6 bases). Germline V gives CDR1 MNHNS, CDR2 SASEGT. The CDR3 sequence is 14 residues long.

The V call is TRBV7-9, the J call TRBJ2-3; 13 bases are a match to TRBD2. The V gene end was trimmed by 4 bases and the J gene end by 5 bases; junction bases not matched to a gene: 9. CDR3 size: 17 residues. Germline-derived CDR1 and CDR2 are SEHNR and FQNEAQ (reference sequence). The CDR3 sequence is CASSSAGTSGIKDTQYF. In nucleotides, the CDR3 is TGTGCCAGCAGCTCCGCCGGGACTAGCGGGATTAAAGATACGCAGTATTTT.

This clonotype was seen ten or more times. The V gene is TRBV20-1, the J gene TRBJ1-5; the D is unclear. Germline V gene lookup returns CDR1 DFQATT and CDR2 SNEGSKA (reference sequence). This CDR3 is built from 14 residues. Between the trimmed V and J ends, which lost 1 base and 1 base, there was a span of 8 bases. This CDR3 is CSARAELSNQPQHF. In DNA, the CDR3 is TGCAGTGCTAGAGCAGAGTTGAGCAATCAGCCCCAGCATTTT.

The CDR3 spells CASSFLGRQGMNTEAFF. CDR3 in DNA: TGCGCCAGCAGCTTTTTGGGGAGACAGGGGATGAACACTGAAGCTTTCTTT. V is TRBV5-1 and J is TRBJ1-1; 8 nucleotides line up with TRBD1. CDR3 size: 17 residues. Germline lookup yields CDR1 SGHRS and CDR2 YFSETQ. Trimming cost V 2 bases and J 0 bases; bases outside gene matches: 9.

This clonotype has a count of ten or more. The V call is TRBV7-8, the J call TRBJ2-7, with 11 bases matching TRBD1. Per germline, CDR1 SGHVS and CDR2 FQNEAQ. V shed 2 bases, J shed 3 bases, and the junction held 6 bases outside the gene matches. The CDR3 contains 16 residues. In DNA form, the CDR3 reads TGTGCCAGCAGCTTAATAGCGGGACAGGGGGACTACGAGCAGTACTTC. This translates into CASSLIAGQGDYEQYF. Full variable domain (missing parts from reference TRBV7-8 and TRBJ2-7): GAGVSQSPRYKVAKRGQDVALRCDPISGHVSLFWYQQALGQGPEFLTYFQNEAQLDKSGLPSDRFFAERPEGSVSTLKIQRTQQEDSAVYLCASSLIAGQGDYEQYFGPGTRLTVT.

This clonotype was counted many times. CDR3 loop: CAWSVLPGQYQFF. The CDR3 DNA reads TGTGCCTGGAGTGTTCTCCCGGGACAATACCAGTTCTTC. The chain joins TRBV30 to TRBJ2-1, with D perhaps matching TRBD1 (6 bases). V was cut by 0 bases and J by 13 bases, with 16 bases left in between. CDR1 is GTSNPN, CDR2 SVGIG, per germline (reference sequence). This CDR3 has 13 residues.

This clonotype was seen ten or more times. The V call is TRBV20-1, the J call TRBJ1-5; TRBD1 might be the D (5 bases). This CDR3 region has 15 residues. Germline V gene sequence: CDR1 DFQATT, CDR2 SNEGSKA (reference sequence). With 2 bases removed from V and 7 bases from J, the gap between germline ends came to 18 bases. CDR3 loop: CSARSLRGTGQPQHF. The CDR3 region has the DNA TGCAGTGCTAGATCCCTCCGGGGGACCGGCCAGCCCCAGCATTTT.

This clonotype appeared a few times. The chain uses TRBV27 and TRBJ2-2; TRBD2 matches at 9 bases. This CDR3 spans 15 amino acids. In germline, CDR1 is MNHEY, CDR2 SMNVEV (reference sequence). J gave up 5 bases and V 5 bases, and 6 bases lay outside the gene matches. The CDR3 DNA follows: TGTGCCAGCAGTACTCTAGCGGGGCGGACCGGGGAGCTGTTTTTT. Translating gives CASSTLAGRTGELFF.

This clonotype was counted only a few times. The chain couples TRBV4-1 to TRBJ2-4, with D possibly being TRBD2 (5 bases). This CDR3 spans 11 amino acids. With 3 bases removed from V and 8 bases from J, the gap between germline ends came to 5 bases. In germline, CDR1 is MGHRA, CDR2 YSYEKL. The DNA of the CDR3 is TGCGCCAGCAGCCAGAGGGACATTCAGTACTTC. This encodes CASSQRDIQYF.

This chain uses TRBV6-1 with TRBJ2-1, with 9 bases fitting TRBD1. There are 17 residues in the CDR3. V gave up 7 bases and J gave up 4 bases; unmatched junction bases: 14. In germline, CDR1 is MNHNS, CDR2 SASEGT. CDR3 sequence reads: CASNPRLGTGLYNEQFF. The CDR3 nucleotides read TGTGCCAGCAACCCCCGATTAGGGACAGGGCTGTACAATGAGCAGTTCTTC.

Of note for this clonotype: Germline is not matched at one junction end, which may reflect a read error. The CDR3 sequence is CASSYSDTLHEGEIQYF. The CDR3 DNA sequence: TGTGCCAGCAGTTACTCGGACACACTCCATGAGGGCGAGATCCAGTACTTC. This chain connects TRBV6-5 to TRBJ2-5; tentatively, D is TRBD1 or TRBD2 (5 bases each). This CDR3 is built from 17 residues. The germline gives CDR1 MNHEY, CDR2 SVGAGI.

This clonotype has ten or more counts. The genes are TRBV6-2 or TRBV6-3 and TRBJ2-1, with 13 bases identical to TRBD2. Losses at the gene ends were 0 bases for V and 7 bases for J; bases not matched to a gene: 27. CDR1 is MNHEY and CDR2 is SVGEGT in the germline V gene. This CDR3 has 24 residues. CDR3 coding DNA: TGTGCCAGCAGTTACTCGATTGAGGACAGGACCCTACTAGCGGGAGGGCCCACGTGGAATGAGCAGTTCTTC. The encoded protein is CASSYSIEDRTLLAGGPTWNEQFF.

This clonotype appeared a few times. This chain links TRBV20-1 with TRBJ2-1; TRBD2 might be the D (6 bases). CDR1 and CDR2 from the germline V gene are DFQATT and SNEGSKA (reference sequence). The CDR3 has 16 amino acids. V dropped 3 bases and J dropped 3 bases, with 18 bases sitting between them. The CDR3 sequence: CSARDFGGARYNEQFF. The DNA of the CDR3 is TGCAGTGCTAGGGATTTTGGCGGGGCCCGCTACAATGAGCAGTTCTTC.

This clonotype has a count of ten or more. In DNA form, the CDR3 reads TGTGCCAGCAGCTTCAGACTAGCGGGAGCAGAGACCCAGTACTTC. Amino acid sequence: CASSFRLAGAETQYF. The rearrangement uses TRBV7-8 and TRBJ2-5; TRBD2 matches at 12 bases. Germline V gene sequence: CDR1 SGHVS, CDR2 FQNEAQ. The J segment lost 4 bases and the V segment lost 3 bases, leaving 3 bases of the junction unmatched. The CDR3 spans 15 residues. Complete variable domain (other parts from reference TRBV7-8 and TRBJ2-5): GAGVSQSPRYKVAKRGQDVALRCDPISGHVSLFWYQQALGQGPEFLTYFQNEAQLDKSGLPSDRFFAERPEGSVSTLKIQRTQQEDSAVYLCASSFRLAGAETQYFGPGTRLLVL.

In this sample, this clonotype turned up many times. V is TRBV4-1 and J is TRBJ2-7, with D perhaps assigned TRBD1 or TRBD2 (5 bases each). The length of the CDR3 is 15 residues. Germline CDR1 MGHRA, CDR2 YSYEKL. V was shortened by 0 bases and J by 0 bases, with 9 bases between the two germline ends. This CDR3 is CASSQDRDPSYEQYF. The CDR3 coding sequence is TGCGCCAGCAGCCAAGATCGGGACCCCTCCTACGAGCAGTACTTC.

This clonotype has a count of ten or more. V is TRBV6-1 and J is TRBJ2-7; 7 nucleotides match TRBD1. This CDR3 region has 13 residues. V shed 4 bases and J 6 bases; nucleotides not matched to a gene: 6. Germline V CDR1 and CDR2: MNHNS, SASEGT. CDR3 nucleotides: TGTGCCAGCAGTGCCGACAGGGTGCGCGAGCAGTACTTC. This gives the protein CASSADRVREQYF.

In its sample, this clonotype was seen many times. This chain joins TRBV7-9 and TRBJ2-1, with D tentatively TRBD2 (6 bases). Trimming removed 1 base from V and 8 bases from J, with 18 bases in between. Germline lookup yields CDR1 SEHNR and CDR2 FQNEAQ (reference sequence). This CDR3 contains 16 residues. The CDR3 sequence is CASSLGLPGRFDEQFF. Written as DNA, the CDR3 is TGTGCCAGCAGCTTAGGGCTCCCCGGGAGATTCGATGAGCAGTTCTTC. Full variable domain (missing parts from reference TRBV7-9 and TRBJ2-1): DTGVSQNPRHKITKRGQNVTFRCDPISEHNRLYWYRQTLGQGPEFLTYFQNEAQLEKSRLLSDRFSAERPKGSFSTLEIQRTEQGDSAMYLCASSLGLPGRFDEQFFGPGTRLTVL.

This clonotype was observed at least ten times. J is TRBJ1-5 and V is TRBV29-1; D unresolved. The V end lost 4 bases, the J end lost 0 bases, and 7 bases lay between the germline ends. This CDR3 spans 13 amino acids. Per germline, CDR1 SQVTM and CDR2 ANQGSEA. CDR3 nucleotide sequence: TGCAGCGTTGGCAGAGATAGCAATCAGCCCCAGCATTTT. It codes for CSVGRDSNQPQHF.

This clonotype was counted at least ten times. This chain connects TRBV18 to TRBJ2-1; TRBD1 is a possible D gene (6 bases). CDR3 length: 13 residues. Germline V gene data show CDR1 as KGHSH and CDR2 as LQKENI. V shed 3 bases and J shed 6 bases, with 9 bases lying between them. CDR3 residues: CASSPRQVNEQFF. CDR3 sequence (DNA): TGTGCCAGCTCACCCCGACAGGTCAATGAGCAGTTCTTC. The variable domain in full, completed from reference TRBV18 and TRBJ2-1, reads NAGVMQNPRHLVRRRGQEARLRCSPMKGHSHVYWYRQLPEEGLKFMVYLQKENIIDESGMPKERFSAEFPKEGPSILRIQQVVRGDSAAYFCASSPRQVNEQFFGPGTRLTVL.

In this sample, this clonotype turned up many times. The genes are TRBV28 and TRBJ2-1, with D perhaps matching TRBD2 (5 bases). The germline V gene has CDR1 MDHEN and CDR2 SYDVKM. CDR3 length: 16 residues. Trimming cost V 7 bases and J 4 bases, with 20 bases left between them. CDR3 bases: TGTGCCAGCAAGAAAGGTCTAGCCGATCCTTACAATGAGCAGTTCTTC. This encodes CASKKGLADPYNEQFF.

J is TRBJ1-5 and V is TRBV30; D not certain. Deletions cut 1 base from V and 7 bases from J, with 17 bases between. The CDR3 length is 15 residues. Germline loops: CDR1 GTSNPN, CDR2 SVGIG (reference sequence). The CDR3 protein is CAWSASVGQRQPQHF. CDR3 nucleotides: TGTGCCTGGAGTGCCTCTGTTGGGCAGCGACAGCCCCAGCATTTT.

This chain links TRBV20-1 with TRBJ2-7; 10 bases fit TRBD2. The CDR3 spans 14 residues. The germline gives CDR1 DFQATT, CDR2 SNEGSKA (reference sequence). Trimming removed 3 bases from V and 5 bases from J; junction bases left unmatched: 7. This CDR3 is CSASLTSGTHEQYF. The CDR3 nucleotides read TGCAGTGCTAGCTTAACTAGCGGGACCCACGAGCAGTACTTC.

This clonotype was seen a few times. The chain employs TRBV6-2 or TRBV6-3 and TRBJ2-5; 8 nucleotides line up with TRBD1. The germline V gene encodes CDR1 MNHEY and CDR2 SVGEGT. The CDR3 consists of 15 residues. The V segment lost 4 bases and the J segment 4 bases; nucleotides outside the gene matches: 8. The CDR3 bases are TGTGCCAGCAGTTTCCCGGGACAGGTCTTAGAGACCCAGTACTTC. It codes for CASSFPGQVLETQYF.

The DNA for the CDR3 is TGCAGCGTTAAGCCGCGGTGGTCCTACGAGCAGTACTTC. Its translation: CSVKPRWSYEQYF. The gene calls are TRBV29-1 and TRBJ2-7; unclear D gene. This CDR3 spans 13 amino acids. V dropped 5 bases and J dropped 1 base, with 12 bases sitting between them. Germline V CDR1 and CDR2: SQVTM, ANQGSEA.

In its sample, this clonotype was seen many times. The rearrangement joins TRBV12-3 or TRBV12-4 to TRBJ2-5; either TRBD1 or TRBD2 may supply D (5 bases each). The CDR3 totals 15 residues. Trimming stripped 8 bases from V and 5 bases from J, with 21 bases between. The CDR3: CASGPGTSGYETQYF. CDR3 nucleotides: TGTGCCAGCGGTCCCGGGACCTCCGGGTACGAGACCCAGTACTTC.